This T cell receptor (beta chain) was observed in a study of blood T cell repertoires in COVID-19. Study in general: The cDNA or gDNA used as material had been derived from T cells, B-cell-depleted T cells, or PBMCs.

In the authors' methods: Nucleated cell counts were estimated from reference gene primer amplification. Clones were sequenced by immunoSEQ multiplex PCR, and TCRdb holds only the in-frame ones, with some missing. The V and J calls and clone size were taken over from that table, and D and trimming were inferred from the DNA. The data hold a few hundred thousand clones, with approximately 90% observed a single time. The sequenced sample was PBMCs or T cells enriched from blood (not recorded which). The source of this sequence is a woman aged 18-29 years who had recovered from COVID-19.

DNA of the CDR3: TGTGCCAGCAGCTTGGGACGGCTTCCAGGGGATTCACCCCTCCACTTT. Translated: CASSLGRLPGDSPLHF. The J gene is TRBJ1-6, the V gene TRBV5-6; possible D gene TRBD1, 6 bases. The CDR3 spans 16 residues. Germline CDR1 SGHDT, CDR2 YYEEEE. Trimming pared 0 bases from V and 8 bases from J, leaving 15 bases between.